The sequence of this T cell receptor beta chain was determined in a study of T-cell memory formation after mild COVID-19. The wider study: The study found TCR clusters largely donor specific. Study results and caveats: The main location of contracting CD4+ clones was CM and EM, and that of contracting CD8+ clones was EMRA.

CDR1 and CDR2 (germline): MNHEY, SVGAGI. Trimming took 6 bases from V and 7 from J, leaving 13 bases between them. The CDR3 contains 13 residues. TCR alpha and TCR beta cDNA libraries carrying sample barcodes and UMIs were produced by 5'RACE using constant-segment primers. TCRdb used MiXCR to reprocess the 5' RACE reads, holding one entry per CDR3 protein. The sample carries roughly 400,000 distinct CDR3 sequences, roughly 26% recorded once. Points on this clonotype: Its antigen is unknown.

The source is an adult woman who had mild COVID-19 (a few samples of this study predate the infection). Cell type and time point are not known. Sequenced material: PBMCs or a T cell subset sorted from them (not recorded which). This chain joins TRBV6-5 and TRBJ2-1, with no clear D. The CDR3 here is CASRSTGGNEQFF. The CDR3 DNA follows: TGTGCCAGCAGGTCGACGGGTGGGAATGAGCAGTTCTTC.